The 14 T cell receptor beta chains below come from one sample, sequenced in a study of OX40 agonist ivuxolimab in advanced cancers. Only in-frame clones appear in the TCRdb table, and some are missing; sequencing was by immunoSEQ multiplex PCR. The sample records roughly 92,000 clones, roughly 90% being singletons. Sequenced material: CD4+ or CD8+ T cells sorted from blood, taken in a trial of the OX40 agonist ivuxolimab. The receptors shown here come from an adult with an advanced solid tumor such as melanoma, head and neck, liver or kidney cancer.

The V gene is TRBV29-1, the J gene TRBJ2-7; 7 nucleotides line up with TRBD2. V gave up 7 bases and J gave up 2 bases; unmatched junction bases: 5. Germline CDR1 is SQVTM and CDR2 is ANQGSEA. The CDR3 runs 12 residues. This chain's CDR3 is CSAGGSPYEQYF. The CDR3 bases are TGCAGCGCCGGGGGGTCCCCCTACGAGCAGTACTTC.

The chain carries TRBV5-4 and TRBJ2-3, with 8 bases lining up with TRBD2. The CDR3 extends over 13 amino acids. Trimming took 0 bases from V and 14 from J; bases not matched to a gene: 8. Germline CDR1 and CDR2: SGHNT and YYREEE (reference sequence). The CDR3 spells CASSLAGGGRPYF. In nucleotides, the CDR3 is TGTGCCAGCAGCTTGGCCGGGGGGGGGAGACCGTATTTT.

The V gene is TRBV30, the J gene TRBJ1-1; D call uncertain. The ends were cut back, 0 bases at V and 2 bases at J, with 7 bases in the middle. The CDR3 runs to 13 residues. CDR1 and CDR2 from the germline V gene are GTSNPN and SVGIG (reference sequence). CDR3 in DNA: TGTGCCTGGAGTGTAGGTTCTAACACTGAAGCTTTCTTT. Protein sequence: CAWSVGSNTEAFF.

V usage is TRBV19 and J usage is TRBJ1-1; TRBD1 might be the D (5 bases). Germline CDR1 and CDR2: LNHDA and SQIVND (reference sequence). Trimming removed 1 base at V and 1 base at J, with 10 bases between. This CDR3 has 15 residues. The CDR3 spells CASSIGDGWNTEAFF. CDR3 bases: TGTGCCAGTAGTATAGGGGACGGGTGGAACACTGAAGCTTTCTTT.

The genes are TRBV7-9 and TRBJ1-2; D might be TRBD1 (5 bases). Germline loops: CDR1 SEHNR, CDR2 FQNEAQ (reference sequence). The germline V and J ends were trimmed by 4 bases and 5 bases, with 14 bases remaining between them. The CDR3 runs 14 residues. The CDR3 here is CASSSPTGTYGYTF. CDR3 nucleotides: TGTGCCAGCAGCTCCCCGACCGGGACGTATGGCTACACCTTC.

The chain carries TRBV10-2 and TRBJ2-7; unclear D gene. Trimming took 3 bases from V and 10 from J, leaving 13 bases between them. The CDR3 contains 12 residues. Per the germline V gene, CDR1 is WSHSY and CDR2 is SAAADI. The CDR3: CASSDRRTSQYF. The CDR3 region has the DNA TGCGCCAGCAGTGATCGGCGAACCTCACAGTACTTC.

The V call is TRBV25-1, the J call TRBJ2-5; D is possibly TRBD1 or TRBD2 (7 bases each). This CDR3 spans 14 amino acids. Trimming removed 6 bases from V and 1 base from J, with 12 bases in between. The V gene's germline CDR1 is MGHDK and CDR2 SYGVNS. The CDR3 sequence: CASSRGGFQETQYF. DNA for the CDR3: TGTGCCAGCAGCAGGGGGGGTTTCCAAGAGACCCAGTACTTC. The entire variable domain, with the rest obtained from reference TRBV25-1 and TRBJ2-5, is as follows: EADIYQTPRYLVIGTGKKITLECSQTMGHDKMYWYQQDPGMELHLIHYSYGVNSTEKGDLSSESTVSRIRTEHFPLTLESARPSHTSQYLCASSRGGFQETQYFGPGTRLLVL.

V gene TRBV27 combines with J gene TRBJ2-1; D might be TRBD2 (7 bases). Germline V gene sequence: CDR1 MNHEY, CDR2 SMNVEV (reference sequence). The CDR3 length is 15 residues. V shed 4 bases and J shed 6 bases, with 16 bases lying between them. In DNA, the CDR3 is TGTGCCAGCAGTTGGGGGGGCTGGGAAGGCAATGAGCAGTTCTTC. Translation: CASSWGGWEGNEQFF.

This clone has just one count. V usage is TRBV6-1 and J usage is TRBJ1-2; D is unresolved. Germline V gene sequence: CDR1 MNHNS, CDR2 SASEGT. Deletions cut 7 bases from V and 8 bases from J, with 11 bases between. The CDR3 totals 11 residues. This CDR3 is CASTGRGGYTF. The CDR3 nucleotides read TGTGCCAGCACCGGACGTGGAGGCTACACCTTC.

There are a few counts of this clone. The CDR3 loop is CASSGTGKSNTEAFF. CDR3 coding DNA: TGCGCCAGCAGCGGGACAGGGAAATCAAACACTGAAGCTTTCTTT. This sequence joins TRBV5-1 and TRBJ1-1, with 9 bases matching TRBD1. V trimming: 4 bases; J trimming: 2 bases; junction bases outside the gene matches: 6. Germline lookup yields CDR1 SGHRS and CDR2 YFSETQ. The CDR3 spans 15 residues.

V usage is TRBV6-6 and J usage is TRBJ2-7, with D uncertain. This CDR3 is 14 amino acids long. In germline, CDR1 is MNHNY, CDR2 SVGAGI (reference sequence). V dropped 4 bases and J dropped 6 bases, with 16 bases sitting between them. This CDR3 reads CASSLTTSTFEQYF. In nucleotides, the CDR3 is TGTGCCAGCAGTTTGACAACCTCCACTTTCGAGCAGTACTTC.

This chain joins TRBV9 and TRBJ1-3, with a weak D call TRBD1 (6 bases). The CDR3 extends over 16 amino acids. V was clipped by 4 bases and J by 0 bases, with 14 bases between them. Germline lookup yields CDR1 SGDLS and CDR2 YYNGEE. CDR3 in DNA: TGTGCCAGCAGCACTTCGACAGGCGCCTCTGGAAACACCATATATTTT. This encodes CASSTSTGASGNTIYF. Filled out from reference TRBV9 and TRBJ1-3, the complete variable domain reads DSGVTQTPKHLITATGQRVTLRCSPRSGDLSVYWYQQSLDQGLQFLIQYYNGEERAKGNILERFSAQQFPDLHSELNLSSLELGDSALYFCASSTSTGASGNTIYFGEGSWLTVV.

The CDR3 sequence: CASSTTGATGELFF. DNA for the CDR3: TGTGCCAGCAGCACGACAGGGGCCACCGGGGAGCTGTTTTTT. The rearrangement uses TRBV7-6 and TRBJ2-2; 8 bases match TRBD1. Germline V lookup: CDR1 SGHVS, CDR2 FNYEAQ. Trimming removed 5 bases from V and 4 bases from J; junction bases left unmatched: 3. There are 14 residues in the CDR3.

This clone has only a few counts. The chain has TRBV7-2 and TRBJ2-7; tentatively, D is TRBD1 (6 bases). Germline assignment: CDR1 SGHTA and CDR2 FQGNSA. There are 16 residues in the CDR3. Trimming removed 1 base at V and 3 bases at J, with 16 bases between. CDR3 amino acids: CASSLGPRGIGYEQYF. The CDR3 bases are TGTGCCAGCAGCTTAGGCCCAAGGGGGATTGGCTACGAGCAGTACTTC.